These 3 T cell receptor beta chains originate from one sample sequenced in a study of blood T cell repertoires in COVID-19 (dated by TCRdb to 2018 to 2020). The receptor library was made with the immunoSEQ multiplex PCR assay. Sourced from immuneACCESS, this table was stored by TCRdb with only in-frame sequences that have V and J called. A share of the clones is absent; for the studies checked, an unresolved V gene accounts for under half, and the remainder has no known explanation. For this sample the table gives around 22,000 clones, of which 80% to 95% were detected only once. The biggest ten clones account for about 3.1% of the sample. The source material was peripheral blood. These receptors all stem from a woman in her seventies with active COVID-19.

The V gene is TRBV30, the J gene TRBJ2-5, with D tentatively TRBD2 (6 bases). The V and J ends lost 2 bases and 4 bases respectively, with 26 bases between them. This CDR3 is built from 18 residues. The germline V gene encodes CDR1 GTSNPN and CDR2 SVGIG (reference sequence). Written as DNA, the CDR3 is TGTGCCTGGAGTTCCAGAAACTCGGGGCCCCGGGGAGGAGAGACCCAGTACTTC. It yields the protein CAWSSRNSGPRGGETQYF.

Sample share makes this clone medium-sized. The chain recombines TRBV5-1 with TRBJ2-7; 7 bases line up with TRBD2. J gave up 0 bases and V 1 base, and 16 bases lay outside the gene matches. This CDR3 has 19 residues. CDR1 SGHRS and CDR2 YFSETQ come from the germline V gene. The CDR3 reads CASSLLFVEPGTISYEQYF. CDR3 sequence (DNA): TGCGCCAGCAGCTTGTTATTTGTGGAGCCCGGGACTATCTCCTACGAGCAGTACTTC.

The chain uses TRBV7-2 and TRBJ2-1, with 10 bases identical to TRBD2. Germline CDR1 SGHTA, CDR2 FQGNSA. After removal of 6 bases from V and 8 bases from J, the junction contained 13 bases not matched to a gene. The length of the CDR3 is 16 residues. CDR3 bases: TGTGCCAGCAGACTAAGCGGGAGGGCCTTTATCCATGAGCAGTTCTTC. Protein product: CASRLSGRAFIHEQFF.